These 10 T cell receptor beta chains were sequenced from one sample in a study of shared clonotypes between healthy human individuals. This table comes from immunoSEQ multiplex PCR, and its TCRdb copy is limited to in-frame clones, with some not included. The table records approximately 500,000 clones, approximately 78% of them present only once. The sequencing sample was made of PBMCs. The receptor set was obtained from a woman in her thirties or forties in good health. Some clones in this sample may be carry-over from other donors' samples.

This chain links TRBV28 with TRBJ1-4; the match to TRBD1 covers 7 bases. The ends lost 3 bases at V and 8 bases at J; junction bases unmatched: 3. The germline gives CDR1 MDHEN, CDR2 SYDVKM. The CDR3 has 13 residues. CDR3 nucleotide sequence: TGTGCCAGCAGTTTGGGACAGTTAGAAAAACTGTTTTTT. It yields the protein CASSLGQLEKLFF.

This rearrangement joins TRBV29-1 to TRBJ2-2; D gene uncertain. CDR1 SQVTM and CDR2 ANQGSEA come from the germline V gene. The CDR3 loop spans 14 amino acids. V lost 4 bases to trimming and J lost 4 bases, with 13 bases between them. DNA of the CDR3: TGCAGCGTTGCCGCCTTCTTCGGCACCGGGGAGCTGTTTTTT. It codes for CSVAAFFGTGELFF.

V usage is TRBV2 and J usage is TRBJ1-4, with D hard to call. Germline assignment: CDR1 SNHLY and CDR2 FYNNEI. The CDR3 spans 14 residues. V lost 3 bases and J 7 bases, leaving 12 bases between the germline ends. This chain's CDR3 is CASSDWGGSEKLFF. The CDR3 DNA sequence: TGTGCCAGCAGTGACTGGGGAGGGAGTGAAAAACTGTTTTTT. The complete variable domain, with remaining parts taken from reference TRBV2 and TRBJ1-4, reads EPEVTQTPSHQVTQMGQEVILRCVPISNHLYFYWYRQILGQKVEFLVSFYNNEISEKSEIFDDQFSVERPDGSNFTLKIRSTKLEDSAMYFCASSDWGGSEKLFFGSGTQLSVL.

The chain carries TRBV2 and TRBJ1-1; 7 bases fit TRBD1. The CDR3 is 15 amino acids. J lost 0 bases, V lost 3 bases, and 4 bases had no gene match. Per the germline V gene, CDR1 is SNHLY and CDR2 is FYNNEI. The CDR3 bases are TGTGCCAGCAGTGATCCGGGACAGATGAACACTGAAGCTTTCTTT. This sequence encodes CASSDPGQMNTEAFF.

V is TRBV28 and J is TRBJ2-1; 8 nucleotides agree with TRBD2. The CDR3 consists of 15 residues. Looked up from germline, CDR1 is MDHEN and CDR2 is SYDVKM. Losses at the gene ends were 5 bases for V and 2 bases for J; bases not matched to a gene: 5. The CDR3 nucleotides read TGTGCCAGCAGTGAACGGGGGGGTACCTACAATGAGCAGTTCTTC. Translating it yields CASSERGGTYNEQFF.

This chain links TRBV7-2 with TRBJ2-3, with 8 bases lining up with TRBD2. The ends lost 1 base at V and 6 bases at J; junction bases unmatched: 6. The CDR3 is 15 amino acids. Germline V CDR1 and CDR2: SGHTA, FQGNSA. This CDR3 is CASSLDGRAQDTQYF. DNA of the CDR3: TGTGCCAGCAGCTTAGACGGGAGGGCCCAGGATACGCAGTATTTT.

The chain joins TRBV11-3 to TRBJ2-2, with D tentatively TRBD1 (5 bases). The V end lost 1 base, the J end lost 6 bases, and 18 bases lay between the germline ends. Germline CDR1 reads SGHNT; CDR2 reads YENEEA. The CDR3 is made up of 17 amino acids. The CDR3 here is CASSLGTGQGLAGELFF. In nucleotides, the CDR3 is TGTGCCAGCAGCTTAGGTACCGGCCAGGGCCTCGCCGGGGAGCTGTTTTTT.

This clone has just one count. The chain uses TRBV28 and TRBJ2-1; D remains ambiguous. Germline V CDR1 and CDR2: MDHEN, SYDVKM. Trimming removed 10 bases at V and 3 bases at J, with 16 bases between. CDR3 length: 14 residues. The CDR3 nucleotides read TGTGCCACCAGGAGCGCCCTTAGCTACAATGAGCAGTTCTTC. Its translation: CATRSALSYNEQFF.

The gene calls are TRBV5-6 and TRBJ2-7; the match to TRBD1 covers 9 bases. This CDR3 has 16 residues. With V trimmed by 3 bases and J by 5 bases, 12 bases remained unmatched. Germline V gene lookup returns CDR1 SGHDT and CDR2 YYEEEE. Written as DNA, the CDR3 is TGTGCCAGCAGCTCCAACAGGGGGCGCTTTTCCCACGAGCAGTACTTC. Protein: CASSSNRGRFSHEQYF.

V and J are TRBV2 and TRBJ1-3, with no clear D. Deletions cut 6 bases from V and 3 bases from J, with 15 bases between. CDR1 and CDR2 from the germline V gene are SNHLY and FYNNEI. The CDR3 is 15 residues long. The CDR3 is CASSLNQAIGNTIYF. CDR3 DNA: TGTGCCAGCAGCTTAAACCAGGCGATTGGAAACACCATATATTTT.